A single sample gave rise to the 23 T cell receptor beta chains below, sequenced in a study of blood T cell repertoires in COVID-19. Clones were sequenced by immunoSEQ multiplex PCR, and TCRdb holds only the in-frame ones, with some missing. The sample has approximately 200,000 clones, more than 70% seen once. Sequenced: PBMCs or T cells enriched from blood (not recorded which). Receptors were obtained from a woman in her 30s who had recovered from COVID-19.

This sequence joins TRBV7-8 and TRBJ2-3, with a weak D call TRBD1 (5 bases). This CDR3 has 16 residues. Trimming took 4 bases from V and 2 from J, leaving 16 bases between them. The V gene's germline CDR1 is SGHVS and CDR2 FQNEAQ. CDR3 in DNA: TGTGCCAGCAGCTCGAAGGGGTTCACCGACACAGATACGCAGTATTTT. Translating gives CASSSKGFTDTDTQYF.

This chain joins TRBV9 and TRBJ2-3, with D maybe TRBD2 (5 bases). This CDR3 contains 15 residues. V shed 0 bases and J shed 0 bases, with 8 bases lying between them. The germline V gene encodes CDR1 SGDLS and CDR2 YYNGEE. The CDR3 region is CASSVVRASTDTQYF. Here the CDR3 DNA reads TGTGCCAGCAGCGTAGTGCGGGCTAGCACAGATACGCAGTATTTT.

V and J are TRBV6-5 and TRBJ1-1; 9 bases line up with TRBD1. The trim removed 2 bases at V and 5 bases at J, leaving 6 bases unmatched. The CDR3 extends over 15 amino acids. Germline CDR1 reads MNHEY; CDR2 reads SVGAGI. The chain's CDR3 is CASSYGGQGLTEAFF. In DNA form, the CDR3 reads TGTGCCAGCAGTTACGGGGGACAGGGCCTGACTGAAGCTTTCTTT.

This sequence joins TRBV6-5 and TRBJ2-2; TRBD1 is a possible D gene (5 bases). This CDR3 spans 16 amino acids. CDR1 is MNHEY and CDR2 is SVGAGI in the germline V gene. The V gene lost 0 bases and the J gene lost 3 bases, with 11 bases spanning the gap. The CDR3 nucleotides are TGTGCCAGCAGTTACTCGACAGAAAGCTACACCGGGGAGCTGTTTTTT. Its protein product is CASSYSTESYTGELFF.

The chain links TRBV5-1 to TRBJ2-2, with D perhaps matching TRBD2 (6 bases). CDR1 SGHRS and CDR2 YFSETQ come from the germline V gene. The CDR3 loop spans 15 amino acids. Trimming left V 2 bases short and J 5 bases short, with 13 bases between. CDR3: CASSFGDSRTGELFF. The CDR3 coding sequence is TGCGCCAGCAGCTTCGGGGACTCCAGAACCGGGGAGCTGTTTTTT.

The chain has TRBV27 and TRBJ2-1; D gene ambiguous. CDR1 and CDR2 from the germline V gene are MNHEY and SMNVEV (reference sequence). The CDR3 has 15 amino acids. V lost 2 bases and J 0 bases, leaving 8 bases between the germline ends. The DNA for the CDR3 is TGTGCCAGCAGTTTAACTTACAGCTCCTACAATGAGCAGTTCTTC. It encodes CASSLTYSSYNEQFF.

This chain joins TRBV11-2 and TRBJ1-6; tentative D call: TRBD1 (6 bases). The length of the CDR3 is 15 residues. Trimming removed 6 bases from V and 4 bases from J, with 13 bases in between. Germline V gives CDR1 SGHAT, CDR2 FQNNGV. The CDR3 loop reads CASRQGVDYNSPLHF. As DNA, the CDR3 is TGTGCCAGCAGACAGGGAGTAGATTATAATTCACCCCTCCACTTT.

V and J are TRBV5-1 and TRBJ1-3; D unclear. CDR1 and CDR2 from the germline V gene are SGHRS and YFSETQ. V lost 0 bases and J lost 0, with 10 bases in between. The CDR3 sequence is 16 residues long. CDR3 loop: CASSLDPQFSGNTIYF. As DNA, the CDR3 is TGCGCCAGCAGCTTGGACCCGCAGTTCTCTGGAAACACCATATATTTT.

The J gene is TRBJ2-7, the V gene TRBV2; TRBD1 matches at 10 bases. CDR1 and CDR2 from the germline V gene are SNHLY and FYNNEI. This CDR3 has 15 amino acids. Trimming cost V 6 bases and J 3 bases; bases outside gene matches: 8. CDR3 DNA: TGTGCCAGCAGAGGAGGGACAGGGGACTACTACGAGCAGTACTTC. It codes for CASRGGTGDYYEQYF.

This clone appeared a single time. V and J are TRBV2 and TRBJ2-1; D is perhaps TRBD1 (5 bases). Germline V gene sequence: CDR1 SNHLY, CDR2 FYNNEI. Between the trimmed V and J ends, which lost 4 bases and 3 bases, there was a span of 7 bases. The CDR3 is made up of 13 amino acids. The CDR3 spells CASSAQGYNEQFF. CDR3 coding DNA: TGTGCCAGCAGTGCGCAGGGCTACAATGAGCAGTTCTTC.

This clone was picked up one time. The gene calls are TRBV29-1 and TRBJ2-3; 9 bases match TRBD2. CDR1 is SQVTM and CDR2 is ANQGSEA in the germline V gene. The trim removed 4 bases at V and 1 base at J, leaving 3 bases unmatched. This CDR3 comprises 14 residues. The CDR3: CSVALAGRTDTQYF. The DNA of the CDR3 is TGCAGCGTTGCCCTAGCGGGACGCACAGATACGCAGTATTTT.

This clone has just a few counts. This CDR3 is CASSLGGVGEKLFF. The CDR3 DNA sequence: TGTGCCAGCAGCTTAGGCGGGGTGGGCGAAAAACTGTTTTTT. V is TRBV7-9 and J is TRBJ1-4, with D unclear. With 1 base removed from V and 8 bases from J, the gap between germline ends came to 11 bases. Germline CDR1 SEHNR, CDR2 FQNEAQ (reference sequence). CDR3 length: 14 residues. Supplemented by reference TRBV7-9 and TRBJ1-4, the full variable domain reads DTGVSQNPRHKITKRGQNVTFRCDPISEHNRLYWYRQTLGQGPEFLTYFQNEAQLEKSRLLSDRFSAERPKGSFSTLEIQRTEQGDSAMYLCASSLGGVGEKLFFGSGTQLSVL.

The J gene is TRBJ2-7, the V gene TRBV18, with TRBD1 identical over 7 bases. The CDR3 loop spans 15 amino acids. V lost 2 bases, J lost 3 bases, and 7 bases stayed unmatched. Germline assignment: CDR1 KGHSH and CDR2 LQKENI. The CDR3 nucleotides are TGTGCCAGCTCACCAAAGGGACAGATTAACTACGAGCAGTACTTC. It specifies CASSPKGQINYEQYF.

The gene calls are TRBV4-2 and TRBJ2-1, with TRBD2 matching 8 bases. CDR3 length: 17 amino acids. V lost 1 base and J lost 0; bases outside the gene matches: 5. Looked up from germline, CDR1 is LGHNA and CDR2 is YNFKEQ. The CDR3: CASSQVVSGDSYNEQFF. The DNA of the CDR3 is TGTGCCAGCAGCCAAGTTGTTAGCGGGGACTCCTACAATGAGCAGTTCTTC.

The chain uses TRBV28 and TRBJ1-5, with D unclear. Trimming took 7 bases from V and 5 from J, leaving 15 bases between them. The CDR3 runs 14 residues. The germline CDR1 and CDR2 sequences are MDHEN and SYDVKM. CDR3 sequence: CASTVGGLHQPQHF. Written as DNA, the CDR3 is TGTGCCAGCACCGTGGGAGGGCTCCATCAGCCCCAGCATTTT. Based on the CDR3 plus reference TRBV28 and TRBJ1-5, the full variable domain is DVKVTQSSRYLVKRTGEKVFLECVQDMDHENMFWYRQDPGLGLRLIYFSYDVKMKEKGDIPEGYSVSREKKERFSLILESASTNQTSMYLCASTVGGLHQPQHFGDGTRLSIL.

The chain combines TRBV5-1 with TRBJ1-2; a weak D match, TRBD1 (5 bases). V lost 2 bases, J lost 3 bases, and 11 bases lay in between. Germline loops: CDR1 SGHRS, CDR2 YFSETQ. This CDR3 is 14 amino acids long. CDR3 residues: CASSFGQGDYGYTF. In nucleotides, the CDR3 is TGCGCCAGCAGCTTTGGCCAGGGCGACTATGGCTACACCTTC.

V and J are TRBV5-1 and TRBJ1-1; 7 bases are a match to TRBD1. The CDR3 is 16 amino acids. V trimming: 4 bases; J trimming: 1 base; junction bases outside the gene matches: 10. Per germline, CDR1 SGHRS and CDR2 YFSETQ. Here the CDR3 DNA reads TGCGCCAGCAGCCCTGAAGGGGACAGATCGAACACTGAAGCTTTCTTT. Translating it yields CASSPEGDRSNTEAFF.

This clone has more than one count but fewer than ten. The chain recombines TRBV7-2 with TRBJ2-7; tentatively, D is TRBD1 (6 bases). This CDR3 is 15 amino acids long. CDR1 SGHTA and CDR2 FQGNSA come from the germline V gene. V was clipped by 3 bases and J by 2 bases, with 14 bases between them. The CDR3, as DNA: TGTGCCAGCAGCTTTTCCCCAGGGGTTACCTACGAGCAGTACTTC. It codes for CASSFSPGVTYEQYF.

The chain recombines TRBV5-1 with TRBJ1-3; maybe TRBD1 (5 bases). CDR3 size: 13 residues. Germline V gene sequence: CDR1 SGHRS, CDR2 YFSETQ. V lost 7 bases to trimming and J lost 5 bases, with 13 bases between them. CDR3 loop: CASAETERNTIYF. The CDR3 coding sequence is TGCGCCAGCGCCGAGACAGAAAGAAACACCATATATTTT.

This clone showed up just a few times. The CDR3 region is CASSYSAGQANYGYTF. In nucleotides, the CDR3 is TGTGCCAGCAGTTACTCGGCAGGACAAGCTAACTATGGCTACACCTTC. The rearrangement links TRBV6-5 to TRBJ1-2; the D gene is possibly TRBD1 (5 bases). Trimming removed 0 bases at V and 0 bases at J, with 11 bases between. The germline V gene encodes CDR1 MNHEY and CDR2 SVGAGI. The CDR3 has 16 amino acids.

In the case of this clone: The junction departs from germline at one end; a sequencing error may be responsible. The CDR3 DNA sequence: TGTGCCAGCAGTTTTTCTGGCGGGTGGAGGGCCTTC. Amino acids: CASSFSGGWRAF. J is TRBJ2-4 and V is TRBV28; tentative D call: TRBD2 (6 bases). Germline V CDR1 and CDR2: MDHEN, SYDVKM. This CDR3 contains 12 residues.

CDR3 residues: CASGFRGRPHYENTGELFF. DNA for the CDR3: TGTGCTAGTGGTTTTAGGGGCCGTCCCCATTACGAAAACACCGGGGAGCTGTTTTTT. The chain links TRBV12-5 to TRBJ2-2; possibly TRBD1 for D (5 bases). Germline V gene sequence: CDR1 LGHNT, CDR2 FRNRAP. The CDR3 has 19 residues. V was trimmed by 3 bases and J by 2 bases, leaving 22 bases between them. Using reference TRBV12-5 and TRBJ2-2 for the parts outside the CDR3, the full variable domain is DARVTQTPRHKVTEMGQEVTMRCQPILGHNTVFWYRQTMMQGLELLAYFRNRAPLDDSGMPKDRFSAEMPDATLATLKIQPSEPRDSAVYFCASGFRGRPHYENTGELFFGEGSRLTVL.

The chain has TRBV15 and TRBJ1-6, with D perhaps matching TRBD1 (6 bases). Germline lookup yields CDR1 LNHNV and CDR2 YYDKDF (reference sequence). The CDR3 length is 16 residues. Trimming pared 0 bases from V and 8 bases from J, leaving 14 bases between. The CDR3 DNA sequence: TGTGCCACCAGCAGAGATAAGACAGGTTTGGATTCACCCCTCCACTTT. Protein product: CATSRDKTGLDSPLHF.